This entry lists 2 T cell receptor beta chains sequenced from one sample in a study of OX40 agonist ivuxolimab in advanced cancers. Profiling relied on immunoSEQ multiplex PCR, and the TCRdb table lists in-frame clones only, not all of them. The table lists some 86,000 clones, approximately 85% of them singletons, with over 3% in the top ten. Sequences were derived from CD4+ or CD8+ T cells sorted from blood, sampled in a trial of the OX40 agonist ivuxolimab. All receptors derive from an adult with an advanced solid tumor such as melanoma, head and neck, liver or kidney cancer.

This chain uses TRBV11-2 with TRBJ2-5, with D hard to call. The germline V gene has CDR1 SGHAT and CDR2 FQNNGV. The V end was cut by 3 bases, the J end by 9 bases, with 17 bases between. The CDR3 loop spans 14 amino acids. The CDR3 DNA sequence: TGTGCCAGCAGCTTGGCGCGCCTGACTGAGGCCCAGTACTTC. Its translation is CASSLARLTEAQYF.

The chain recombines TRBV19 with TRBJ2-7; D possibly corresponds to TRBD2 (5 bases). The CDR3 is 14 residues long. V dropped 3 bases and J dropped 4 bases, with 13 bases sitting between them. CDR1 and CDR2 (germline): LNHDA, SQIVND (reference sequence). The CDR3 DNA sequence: TGTGCCAGTAGTATCAGTGGTTCGGGGTACGAGCAGTACTTC. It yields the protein CASSISGSGYEQYF. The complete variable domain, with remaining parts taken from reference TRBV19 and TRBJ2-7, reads DGGITQSPKYLFRKEGQNVTLSCEQNLNHDAMYWYRQDPGQGLRLIYYSQIVNDFQKGDIAEGYSVSREKKESFPLTVTSAQKNPTAFYLCASSISGSGYEQYFGPGTRLTVT.